This TCR beta chain was profiled in a study of blood T cell repertoires in COVID-19. Study-level background: Italy, Spain and the United States were the sources of the convalescent and acute COVID-19 samples.

Germline assignment: CDR1 MNHEY and CDR2 SVGAGI. The CDR3 totals 14 residues. The V segment lost 6 bases and the J segment 6 bases; nucleotides outside the gene matches: 5. Clones were read by immunoSEQ multiplex PCR, and TCRdb kept only the in-frame ones, dropping some. The table has roughly 180,000 clones, less than 85% seen once. Sequencing used PBMCs or T cells enriched from blood (not recorded which). This clonotype originated in a man aged 60 to 75 who had recovered from COVID-19. This chain joins TRBV6-5 and TRBJ1-5, with TRBD1 matching 10 bases. CDR3 in DNA: TGTGCCAGCAGCAGACAGGGGGCGGGTCAGCCCCAGCATTTT. This translates into CASSRQGAGQPQHF.